This entry concerns a single T cell receptor beta chain. There is no known antigen for this receptor. These data originate in a study of cytomegalovirus exposure and HLA in healthy donors listed by TCRdb under 2017. For context, the study as a whole: In an earlier analysis of fewer than 750 of the donors, 276 Gb of sequence data and 90 million to 120 million unique TCR beta sequences from about 190 million T cells were reported. Roughly 300 gigabases of sequencing data and tens of millions of unique TCR sequences were included in an early release covering 550 to 650 HLA-typed donors. The genetic ancestry cluster associated with self-reported Caucasian donors included roughly four fifths of the roughly 390 genotyped donors. The study aimed to test whether signatures of past pathogen exposure could be identified by cataloging public T cell receptors. The study profiled the T cell repertoires of hundreds of subjects by immunosequencing and related them to cytomegalovirus serostatus. In addition to the first cohort of about 650 subjects, a separate validation cohort of approximately 130 different subjects was used. The study combined high-throughput TCR immunosequencing, statistical association of individual TCRs with disease status, and machine learning to predict cytomegalovirus infection status. A later analysis re-analyzed previously published TCR beta repertoires from 666 donors and added high-resolution HLA genotyping to study TCR occurrence patterns. Rather than drawing on any new phenotypic data, the later analysis identified candidate immune exposures from TCR beta sequences and the way those sequences occurred across donors. In an earlier analysis of 550 to 700 of the donors, high-throughput TCR beta sequencing was used to judge whether each TCR beta V gene segment behaved as functional or pseudogenic. Alongside the repertoire data, information on donor age, sex, ethnicity and CMV serostatus was compiled. In a later genetic analysis, genome-wide SNP genotypes for about three fifths of the roughly 670 donors were used, and that subset was treated as a discovery cohort. Every discovery cohort repertoire had been produced on one sequencing platform. HLA typing covered class I and class II loci at four-digit resolution. The number of typed donors differed by locus: about 620-640 for A, B, C, DRB1 and DQB1; 500 to 550 for DQA1; 606 for DPA1; and about 450 for DPB1. Roughly five DR-DQ haplotypes were handled as single units for association and clustering, since linkage in the cohort was strong. Among 350 to 400 genotyped donors of the cohort, an average of approximately 250,000 unique TCR beta nucleotide sequences were sequenced per donor, roughly 20% of them non-productive. General findings and caveats noted by the study authors: Immune exposure information for the cohort was limited to CMV serostatus. Some IMGT-functional V segments, including TRBV6-2 and TRBV6-3, could not be distinguished by the 87-base-pair reads and were therefore excluded. When HLA alleles, especially DR and DQ, strongly co-occurred, attributing TCR associations to individual alleles was difficult. In a later analysis, TCR association rates were found to vary across HLA loci, with the most associated TCRs seen for DRB1 alleles and the fewest for HLA-C alleles. According to a later analysis, most CMV-associated TCR beta chains appeared to be HLA-restricted, and the HLA associations seemed to be driven largely by CMV exposure. A few of the identified cytomegalovirus-associated TCR beta chains were confirmed in vitro to be specific for cytomegalovirus antigens. This cohort had only TCR beta chains sequenced, and the lack of alpha or paired-chain data limited which features could be detected. Compared with equally common non-associated chains, HLA-associated TCR beta chains in a later analysis were more clonally expanded and had lower generation probabilities. Because HLA typing was unavailable for some donors at each locus, only the typed subset was used in association tests. The sequencing pipeline was judged likely to have produced a cluster of highly shared sequence variants as a technical artifact. The earlier analysis of 587 of the donors excluded approximately 17 rarely observed V segments, including chromosome 9 orphons, because counts were too low. Most TCR sequences were seen in very few donors, while some public TCRs were found in many individuals. In a later genetic analysis, a missense DCLRE1C variant was associated with V-gene and J-gene trimming of TCR beta chains, and the association was replicated in an independent cohort. In the study, some 160 TCR beta chains were listed as associated with cytomegalovirus. Roughly uniform sequencing depth across donors was assumed in presence/absence analyses, although this assumption may not hold. Cytomegalovirus status was reported to be diagnosed by the classifier with high specificity and sensitivity in both the original and validation cohorts. According to a later analysis, parvovirus B19, influenza, CMV and Epstein-Barr virus appeared linked to several top co-occurrence clusters. Linkage disequilibrium might explain the correlated functional status among segregating V segments, but an unknown experimental factor could not be excluded. In an earlier analysis of 450 to 750 of the donors, most TCR beta V segments appeared in productive rearrangements about 87% or about 30% of the time, broadly matching IMGT annotations. A further reported finding was that TCR beta sequences accurately predicted the HLA-A and HLA-B alleles for most subjects in the first cohort. Compared with the roughly 700-donor mean, donors in an Asian-associated ancestry cluster had fewer N-insertions in productive TCRs, according to a later genetic analysis. According to the authors, the approach could potentially be generalized to other disease states and immunological phenotypes. At a false discovery rate of 0.05, a later analysis linked under 20,000 TCR beta sequences to specific HLA alleles.

Library method: the immunoSEQ multiplex PCR assay. For the multiplex PCR, a mixture combining 60 forward primers for TCR Vbeta segments and 13 reverse primers for TCR Jbeta segments was used. A multiplex PCR assay on genomic DNA amplified the CDR3 region of rearranged TCR beta genes. The Illumina HiSeq System was used to sequence the amplified TCR beta libraries as 87-base-pair reads. The study's own analysis went as follows. Across the 670 or so repertoires, a later analysis counted 80 million or so unique TCR beta chains, approximately 10 million of which were shared by at least two donors. A nearest-neighbor algorithm error-corrected the raw reads and collapsed the reads into unique sequences, merging closely related sequences to remove PCR and sequencing errors. CDR3 sequences were aligned to IMGT reference sequences to assign V, D and J gene segments. Each retained sequence needed at least a six-nucleotide match to both a V gene segment and a J gene segment. A rearrangement counted as productive if the CDR3 had no stop codons and remained in frame with V and J, and every other rearrangement counted as non-productive. CDR3 was defined according to IMGT convention as the region running from the second conserved V-encoded cysteine to the conserved J-encoded phenylalanine. The earlier analysis of more than 450 of the donors excluded sequences that lacked an unambiguous match to a single V gene segment. An earlier analysis of some 610 of the donors called V segments functional above 56.7% productive rearrangements and segregating when the between-donor standard deviation exceeded 5%. A statistical classification framework was built for diagnosing cytomegalovirus status from the catalog of TCR beta chain sequences. In a later analysis, V and J genes were assigned by comparing TCR nucleotide sequences against IMGT/GENE-DB human TR gene sequences. The TCRdist pipeline was used in a later analysis to assign CDR3 sequences and most-parsimonious VDJ recombination scenarios. In a later analysis, each TCR beta chain was defined by its CDR3 amino acid sequence together with its V-gene family, and reads without a unique V-gene family were excluded. A later analysis removed several hundred highly shared, low-generation-probability nucleotide sequences to deal with suspected cross-contamination and a sequencing artifact. A later analysis calculated a clonal expansion index for each public chain from normalized within-repertoire ranks of inferred template counts. In a later analysis, generation probabilities were computed using a VDJ recombination model fitted to out-of-frame rearrangements, and the results were checked against IGoR. In a later analysis, hypergeometric tests were used to score TCR-TCR, TCR-HLA and TCR-CMV co-occurrence, with a repertoire-size bias correction applied to TCR pairs. False discovery rates were estimated in a later analysis by permuting HLA or CMV assignments 20 times. In a later analysis, co-occurring TCRs were grouped using DBSCAN, with TCRdist sequence similarity added in when clustering inside HLA-allele-positive subsets. Repertoires with fewer than 30,000 or more than 120,000 public chains were left out of co-occurrence clustering, as were five repertoires with anomalous nucleotide sharing. TCRdb retrieved this table from immuneACCESS and kept in-frame rearrangements only. Not all clones are present; in checked studies, unresolved V genes account for under half, and no reason is known for the remainder. V, J and clone size are those of that table, while D and trimming were read from the DNA. The data table for this sample lists about 200,000 clones. The ten largest account for 1.1% of the sample.

The CDR3 has 15 amino acids, counting the end cysteine and phenylalanine. Just the 45-base CDR3 DNA is kept, in frame starting at base 1. Taken from the germline V gene, the CDR1 and CDR2 loops are MNHEY and SVGAGI. V loses 3 bases, J loses 1 base, and the germline ends lie 12 bases apart. The cohort was made up of around 720 healthy bone marrow donors. All cohort members were sampled while nominally healthy, although unrecorded immune exposures were likely present. The donor tested CMV seropositive and was one of the 289 seropositive cohort members. Each donor provided a peripheral blood sample, and peripheral blood mononuclear cells were used for TCR beta sequencing. The Qiagen DNeasy Blood Extraction Kit was used to extract genomic DNA from the blood cell samples.

The source material was PBMCs. This sequence uses TRBV6-5 and TRBJ1-1; the D region possibly corresponds to TRBD1 (6 bases align). The source is a girl under 10 years old in good health and CMV-seropositive. The nucleotide sequence reads as follows: TGTGCCAGCAGTTATAAAGACAGGACGAACACTGAAGCTTTCTTT. Its protein product is CASSYKDRTNTEAFF.